These T cell receptor beta chains were read from a single sample in a study of T cell responses to AZD1222 COVID-19 vaccine. The protocol was immunoSEQ multiplex PCR, while the TCRdb copy is restricted to in-frame clones and leaves out a portion. The sample consists of around 110,000 clones, approximately 85% of them appearing once. The sequencing used peripheral blood, collected on day 0 of MenACWY control vaccination. These receptors were collected from an adult in good health. Both conserved end residues are part of each CDR3. D genes are given only for firm matches. Only part of the rows carry a size: once, few, many, or a class if the clone is expanded.

v_call	clone_size	j_call	d_call	cdr3_nt	cdr3_aa
TRBV19	-	TRBJ1-5	-	TGTGCCAGTAGTATCAGCTCGGGAGGCAATCAGCCCCAGCATTTT	CASSISSGGNQPQHF
TRBV12-3/TRBV12-4	-	TRBJ1-1	-	TGTGCCAGCAGTTTTTCTTGGGGGACTGAAGCTTTCTTT	CASSFSWGTEAFF
TRBV21-1	-	TRBJ2-5	-	TGTGCCAGCAGCAAAGTGGCGATACCGGGGCGCGGTGAGACCCAGTACTTC	CASSKVAIPGRGETQYF
TRBV5-4	-	TRBJ2-3	TRBD2	TGTGCCAGCAGCTTGGCCGGAAGTCTAGCGGGGTCGGGTACGCAGTATTTT	CASSLAGSLAGSGTQYF
TRBV14	-	TRBJ1-1	-	TGTGCCAGCAGCCAACCCCGGGTTTTGAACACTGAAGCTTTCTTT	CASSQPRVLNTEAFF
TRBV6-2/TRBV6-3	-	TRBJ2-2	-	TGTGCCAGCAGTAGGGGGGGAAGCACCGGGGAGCTGTTTTTT	CASSRGGSTGELFF
TRBV6-5	-	TRBJ2-7	TRBD2	TGTGCCACCACGAGGGTGAGCGGGGGGGCATACGAGCAGTACTTC	CATTRVSGGAYEQYF
TRBV19	-	TRBJ1-5	-	TGTGCCAGTAGTAGTCCTCGAGGGTATCAGCCCCAGCATTTT	CASSSPRGYQPQHF
TRBV6-6	once	TRBJ1-2	TRBD1	TGTGCCAGCATTGGGACAGGTGGGAACTATGGCTACACCTTC	CASIGTGGNYGYTF
TRBV7-2	-	TRBJ2-3	-	TGTGCCAGCAGCAAACAGGGACGGCCAGATACGCAGTATTTT	CASSKQGRPDTQYF
TRBV25-1	-	TRBJ1-3	-	TGTGCCAGCAGAGGGATGAGCTCTGGAAACACCATATATTTT	CASRGMSSGNTIYF
TRBV11-2	-	TRBJ2-2	-	TGTGCCAGCAGCGCATTACAAAGGAACACCGGGGAGCTGTTTTTT	CASSALQRNTGELFF
TRBV11-3	-	TRBJ1-6	-	TGTGCCAGCAGCTTAGTCGGGGTCCTCTCCTATAATTCACCCCTCCACTTT	CASSLVGVLSYNSPLHF
TRBV7-3	-	TRBJ2-2	-	TGTGCCAGCAGCTTGGCCGAGGGCGGGGAGCTGTTTTTT	CASSLAEGGELFF
TRBV29-1	once	TRBJ1-2	-	TGCAGCGTGGGGGGACAAGGCTATGGCTACACCTTC	CSVGGQGYGYTF